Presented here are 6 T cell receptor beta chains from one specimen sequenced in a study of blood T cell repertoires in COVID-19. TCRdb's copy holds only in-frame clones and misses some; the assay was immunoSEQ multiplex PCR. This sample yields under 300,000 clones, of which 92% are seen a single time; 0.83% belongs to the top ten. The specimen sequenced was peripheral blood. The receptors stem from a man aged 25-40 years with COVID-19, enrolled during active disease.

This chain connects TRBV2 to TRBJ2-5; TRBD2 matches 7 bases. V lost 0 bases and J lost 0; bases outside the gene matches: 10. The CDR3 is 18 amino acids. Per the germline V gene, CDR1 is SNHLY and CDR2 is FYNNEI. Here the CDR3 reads CASSEALRSSGNQETQYF. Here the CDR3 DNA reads TGTGCCAGCAGTGAAGCGCTTAGGTCTAGCGGCAACCAAGAGACCCAGTACTTC.

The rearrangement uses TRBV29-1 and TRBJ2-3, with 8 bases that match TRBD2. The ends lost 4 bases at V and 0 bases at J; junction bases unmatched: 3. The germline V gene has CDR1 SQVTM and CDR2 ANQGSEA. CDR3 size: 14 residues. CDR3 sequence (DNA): TGCAGCGTTGTGCAGCGGGGGAGCACAGATACGCAGTATTTT. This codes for CSVVQRGSTDTQYF.

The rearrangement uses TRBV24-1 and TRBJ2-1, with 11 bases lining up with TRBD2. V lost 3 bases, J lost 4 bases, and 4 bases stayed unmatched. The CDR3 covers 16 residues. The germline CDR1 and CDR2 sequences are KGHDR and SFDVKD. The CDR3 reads CATSDKRTSGYNEQFF. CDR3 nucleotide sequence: TGTGCCACCAGTGATAAGAGGACTAGCGGGTACAATGAGCAGTTCTTC.

The CDR3 loop is CATSEQPDRGSRQPQHF. For the CDR3, the DNA is TGTGCCACCTCGGAACAACCGGACAGGGGAAGTAGACAGCCCCAGCATTTT. The V gene is TRBV19, the J gene TRBJ1-5; 9 nucleotides line up with TRBD1. The V gene end was trimmed by 10 bases and the J gene end by 7 bases; junction bases not matched to a gene: 20. The CDR3 is made up of 17 amino acids. The V gene's germline CDR1 is LNHDA and CDR2 SQIVND (reference sequence).

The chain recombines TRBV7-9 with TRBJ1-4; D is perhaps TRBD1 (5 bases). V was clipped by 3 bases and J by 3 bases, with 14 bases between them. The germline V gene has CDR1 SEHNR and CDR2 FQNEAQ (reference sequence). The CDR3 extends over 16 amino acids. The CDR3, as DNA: TGTGCCAGCAGCTTGAATACAGGTCGATCTAATGAAAAACTGTTTTTT. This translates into CASSLNTGRSNEKLFF.

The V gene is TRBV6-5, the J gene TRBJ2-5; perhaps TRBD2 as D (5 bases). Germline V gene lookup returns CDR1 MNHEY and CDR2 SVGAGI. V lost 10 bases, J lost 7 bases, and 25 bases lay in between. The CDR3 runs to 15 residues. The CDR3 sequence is CATKEVALGVGTQYF. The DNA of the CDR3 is TGTGCCACCAAAGAGGTAGCACTCGGGGTGGGGACCCAGTACTTC.